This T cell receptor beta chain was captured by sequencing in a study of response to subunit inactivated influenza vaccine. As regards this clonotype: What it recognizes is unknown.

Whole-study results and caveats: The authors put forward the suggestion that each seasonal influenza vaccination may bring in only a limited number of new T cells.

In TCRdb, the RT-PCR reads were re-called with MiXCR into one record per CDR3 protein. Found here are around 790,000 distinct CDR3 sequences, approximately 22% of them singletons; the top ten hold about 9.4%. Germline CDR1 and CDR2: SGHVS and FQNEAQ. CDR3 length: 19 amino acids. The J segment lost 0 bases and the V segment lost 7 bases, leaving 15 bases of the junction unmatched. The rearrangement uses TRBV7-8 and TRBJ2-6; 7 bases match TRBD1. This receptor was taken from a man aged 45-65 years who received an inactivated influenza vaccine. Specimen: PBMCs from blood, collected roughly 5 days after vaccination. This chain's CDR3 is CASTISHLAGGSGANVLTF. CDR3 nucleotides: TGTGCCAGCACCATTAGTCATTTGGCAGGGGGCTCTGGGGCCAACGTCCTGACTTTC. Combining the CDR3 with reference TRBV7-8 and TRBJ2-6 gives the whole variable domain GAGVSQSPRYKVAKRGQDVALRCDPISGHVSLFWYQQALGQGPEFLTYFQNEAQLDKSGLPSDRFFAERPEGSVSTLKIQRTQQEDSAVYLCASTISHLAGGSGANVLTFGAGSRLTVL.